The 7 T cell receptor beta chains below all came from one sample that was sequenced in a study of T cells in Graves' hyperthyroidism and ophthalmopathy. The source material, RNA transcripts, was used to amplify TCR beta CDR3 regions. The HTBI primer set served for first-round RT-PCR of the TCR CDR3. TCRdb independently ran MiXCR on the multiplex PCR reads; one entry per CDR3 protein. Among about 570,000 distinct CDR3 sequences listed, around 46% were seen once. Source material: peripheral blood or thyroid tissue (not recorded which). The receptors shown here come from an adult woman with Graves' disease, either hyperthyroidism or ophthalmopathy (not recorded which).

The J gene is TRBJ1-2, the V gene TRBV7-9; TRBD1 aligns across 10 bases. The CDR3 runs 14 residues. The germline gives CDR1 SEHNR, CDR2 FQNEAQ (reference sequence). The J segment lost 7 bases and the V segment lost 4 bases, leaving 6 bases of the junction unmatched. As DNA, the CDR3 is TGTGCCAGCAGCTGGGGACAGGGGTTGGCTGGCTACACCTTC. It codes for CASSWGQGLAGYTF.

This clonotype came up many times. The chain recombines TRBV10-3 with TRBJ1-2; D unclear. The CDR3 sequence is 15 residues long. V gave up 3 bases and J gave up 0 bases, with 11 bases separating them. Germline lookup yields CDR1 ENHRY and CDR2 SYGVKD. The CDR3 spells CAISELERANYGYTF. The DNA of the CDR3 is TGTGCCATCAGTGAATTGGAGAGAGCTAACTATGGCTACACCTTC.

This clonotype showed up many times. The genes are TRBV5-1 and TRBJ2-5; D call uncertain. The CDR3 is 14 amino acids. Trimming took off 2 bases at V and 4 bases at J, with 12 bases between the two ends. Looked up from germline, CDR1 is SGHRS and CDR2 is YFSETQ. CDR3 coding DNA: TGCGCCAGCAGCTTAATCCCAGACGGAGAGACCCAGTACTTC. It codes for CASSLIPDGETQYF. Together with reference TRBV5-1 and TRBJ2-5, the CDR3 gives the full variable domain: KAGVTQTPRYLIKTRGQQVTLSCSPISGHRSVSWYQQTPGQGLQFLFEYFSETQRNKGNFPGRFSGRQFSNSRSEMNVSTLELGDSALYLCASSLIPDGETQYFGPGTRLLVL.

The chain has TRBV20-1 and TRBJ2-5, with D uncertain. The CDR3 consists of 10 residues. In germline, CDR1 is DFQATT, CDR2 SNEGSKA (reference sequence). V gave up 6 bases and J gave up 3 bases, with 5 bases separating them. The CDR3 DNA reads as TGCAGTGCACTTAAAGAGACCCAGTACTTC. It is translated as CSALKETQYF.

The chain uses TRBV5-1 and TRBJ2-1, with D perhaps TRBD1 (5 bases). Germline V lookup: CDR1 SGHRS, CDR2 YFSETQ. Trimming took 10 bases from V and 4 from J, leaving 18 bases between them. The CDR3 is 14 amino acids. As DNA, the CDR3 is TGCGCCGGCGGTGGGGCCCGGTTTTACAATGAGCAGTTCTTC. Protein sequence: CAGGGARFYNEQFF.

Many counts were recorded for this clonotype. The chain combines TRBV7-2 with TRBJ2-5, with D possibly TRBD2 on 5 matching bases. The CDR3 consists of 18 residues. Germline values: CDR1 SGHTA, CDR2 FQGNSA. The ends were cut back, 0 bases at V and 3 bases at J, with 20 bases in the middle. Here the CDR3 DNA reads TGTGCCAGCAGCTTAGCCCTCGGCGGTCTAGCCTCCAAAGAGACCCAGTACTTC. Its protein product is CASSLALGGLASKETQYF.

The V and J genes are TRBV12-3 or TRBV12-4 and TRBJ1-2; TRBD1 aligns across 9 bases. This CDR3 contains 14 residues. With V trimmed by 2 bases and J by 6 bases, 4 bases remained unmatched. DNA of the CDR3: TGTGCCAGCAGTTTACCGGGACAGGGCCATGGCTACACCTTC. Translated, it gives CASSLPGQGHGYTF.